The next 28 T cell receptor beta chains were all read from a single sample in a study of cytomegalovirus exposure and HLA in healthy donors. The PCR employed 60 Vbeta primers together with 13 Jbeta primers. Here immunoSEQ multiplex PCR was the method, and the copy in TCRdb shows in-frame clones only, minus some. The data contain roughly 110,000 clones, about 71% of them singletons. The sequenced sample consisted of PBMCs. These receptors were obtained from a boy between 10 and 17 years old in good health and CMV-seronegative.

V and J are TRBV30 and TRBJ2-1; TRBD2 is a possible D gene (5 bases). V lost 5 bases to trimming and J lost 8 bases, with 13 bases between them. The CDR3 length is 12 residues. Per the germline V gene, CDR1 is GTSNPN and CDR2 is SVGIG (reference sequence). CDR3 coding DNA: TGTGCCTGGGGACTCGTTTGGGATGAGCAGTTCTTC. Protein sequence: CAWGLVWDEQFF.

CDR3 amino acids: CASSWGDRWNTGELFF. The CDR3, as DNA: TGTGCCAGCAGCTGGGGCGACAGGTGGAACACCGGGGAGCTGTTTTTT. The chain is built from TRBV5-4 and TRBJ2-2; D is possibly TRBD1 (6 bases). The CDR3 has 16 amino acids. Germline values: CDR1 SGHNT, CDR2 YYREEE (reference sequence). The ends were cut back, 3 bases at V and 1 base at J, with 13 bases in the middle.

The CDR3 sequence is CAWSVLAGADTQYF. The CDR3 nucleotides are TGTGCCTGGAGTGTATTAGCGGGAGCCGATACGCAGTATTTT. This sequence joins TRBV30 and TRBJ2-3; 9 bases line up with TRBD2. The germline CDR1 and CDR2 sequences are GTSNPN and SVGIG (reference sequence). V shed 0 bases, J shed 6 bases, and the junction held 4 bases outside the gene matches. The CDR3 is 14 amino acids.

V gene TRBV4-1 combines with J gene TRBJ2-3, with TRBD1 as a possible D gene (6 bases). CDR3 length: 14 residues. Deletions cut 4 bases from V and 6 bases from J, with 14 bases between. Per the germline V gene, CDR1 is MGHRA and CDR2 is YSYEKL. The CDR3 loop is CASSPGLRGDTQYF. CDR3 bases: TGCGCCAGCAGCCCGGGCCTGAGGGGGGATACGCAGTATTTT.

The chain employs TRBV6-5 and TRBJ1-2, with 7 bases aligning to TRBD1. The CDR3 is made up of 13 amino acids. Germline V gives CDR1 MNHEY, CDR2 SVGAGI. The J segment lost 4 bases and the V segment lost 6 bases, leaving 5 bases of the junction unmatched. The CDR3 region has the DNA TGTGCCAGCAGGCCGACAGGGATCTATGGCTACACCTTC. Amino acids: CASRPTGIYGYTF.

This clone was counted once. The chain carries TRBV19 and TRBJ2-1, with D tentatively TRBD2 (5 bases). The ends were cut back, 4 bases at V and 8 bases at J, with 9 bases in the middle. CDR3 length: 12 residues. CDR1 and CDR2 (germline): LNHDA, SQIVND (reference sequence). CDR3 in amino acids: CASSNPGYEQFF. CDR3 sequence (DNA): TGTGCCAGTAGTAACCCGGGGTATGAGCAGTTCTTC.

The chain employs TRBV5-8 and TRBJ1-2, with 9 bases matching TRBD1. There are 14 residues in the CDR3. The germline gives CDR1 SGHTS, CDR2 YDEGEE. The CDR3 bases are TGTGCTATCAGAGGGGACAGGGCCGACTATGGCTACACCTTC. Translated, it gives CAIRGDRADYGYTF.

The gene calls are TRBV9 and TRBJ2-2; D gene uncertain. The CDR3 spans 12 residues. V was shortened by 4 bases and J by 3 bases, with 4 bases between the two germline ends. Germline lookup yields CDR1 SGDLS and CDR2 YYNGEE. The CDR3 loop is CASSSYTGELFF. CDR3 nucleotide sequence: TGTGCCAGCAGCTCTTACACCGGGGAGCTGTTTTTT.

V usage is TRBV9 and J usage is TRBJ2-5; a possible D gene is TRBD1 (6 bases). The CDR3 totals 13 residues. V lost 2 bases and J 2 bases, leaving 7 bases between the germline ends. CDR1 is SGDLS and CDR2 is YYNGEE in the germline V gene. The CDR3 nucleotides read TGTGCCAGCAGCGTTGGACAGCAAGAGACCCAGTACTTC. Amino acid sequence: CASSVGQQETQYF.

V is TRBV7-8 and J is TRBJ1-4; D is perhaps TRBD1 (5 bases). The CDR3 covers 12 residues. V lost 1 base and J 8 bases, leaving 5 bases between the germline ends. CDR1 SGHVS and CDR2 FQNEAQ come from the germline V gene. The CDR3 is CASSLEGEKLFF. The CDR3 bases are TGTGCCAGCAGCTTAGAGGGGGAAAAACTGTTTTTT.

This rearrangement joins TRBV5-6 to TRBJ2-3; 10 bases are shared with TRBD2. CDR1 and CDR2 (germline): SGHDT, YYEEEE. This CDR3 has 16 amino acids. The ends lost 1 base at V and 6 bases at J; junction bases unmatched: 8. The CDR3 reads CASSLIPSGSSDTQYF. CDR3 coding DNA: TGTGCCAGCAGCTTGATACCTAGCGGGAGTTCTGATACGCAGTATTTT.

J is TRBJ1-2 and V is TRBV28; D gene unclear. Germline lookup yields CDR1 MDHEN and CDR2 SYDVKM. The CDR3 has 15 residues. The germline V and J ends were trimmed by 4 bases and 2 bases, with 14 bases remaining between them. CDR3 loop: CASSSSWQANYGYTF. The CDR3 region has the DNA TGTGCCAGCAGTTCTTCATGGCAGGCCAACTATGGCTACACCTTC.

The chain recombines TRBV4-1 with TRBJ2-1, with 7 bases fitting TRBD1. J lost 0 bases, V lost 4 bases, and 6 bases had no gene match. The CDR3 extends over 16 amino acids. CDR1 and CDR2 (germline): MGHRA, YSYEKL. The CDR3 loop reads CASSLRDRSSYNEQFF. The CDR3 coding sequence is TGCGCCAGCAGCCTCCGGGACAGAAGCTCCTACAATGAGCAGTTCTTC.

The rearrangement uses TRBV10-1 and TRBJ2-1; D call uncertain. Germline assignment: CDR1 WNHNN and CDR2 SYGVQD (reference sequence). The V and J ends lost 3 bases and 3 bases respectively, with 3 bases between them. The CDR3 length is 12 residues. The CDR3 DNA reads TGCGCCAGCAGTGACAGCTACAATGAGCAGTTCTTC. Translation gives CASSDSYNEQFF.

This clone was found once. The rearrangement uses TRBV6-5 and TRBJ2-1, with 7 bases aligning to TRBD2. CDR3 size: 14 residues. Germline CDR1 is MNHEY and CDR2 is SVGAGI. With V trimmed by 6 bases and J by 4 bases, 6 bases remained unmatched. CDR3 coding DNA: TGTGCCAGCAGAATGGGGGGGGAGTACAATGAGCAGTTCTTC. Protein: CASRMGGEYNEQFF.

V usage is TRBV7-8 and J usage is TRBJ1-1; D might be TRBD1 (6 bases). This CDR3 contains 14 residues. Between the trimmed V and J ends, which lost 4 bases and 6 bases, there was a span of 15 bases. In germline, CDR1 is SGHVS, CDR2 FQNEAQ. The CDR3 nucleotides are TGTGCCAGCAGCTCAGTTACAGGGAGAGCTGAAGCTTTCTTT. As protein: CASSSVTGRAEAFF. The full variable domain, with the rest looked up from reference TRBV7-8 and TRBJ1-1, is GAGVSQSPRYKVAKRGQDVALRCDPISGHVSLFWYQQALGQGPEFLTYFQNEAQLDKSGLPSDRFFAERPEGSVSTLKIQRTQQEDSAVYLCASSSVTGRAEAFFGQGTRLTVV.

This sequence joins TRBV7-9 and TRBJ2-7, with D possibly being TRBD2 (6 bases). Germline-derived CDR1 and CDR2 are SEHNR and FQNEAQ (reference sequence). The CDR3 has 18 amino acids. V was clipped by 3 bases and J by 3 bases, with 24 bases between them. Here the CDR3 DNA reads TGTGCCAGCAGCTTTAGCATGTCGGGAGAGAGTTCTTTCTACGAGCAGTACTTC. It codes for CASSFSMSGESSFYEQYF.

This chain's CDR3 is CASSFVLSLAQGPHGYGYTF. For the CDR3, the DNA is TGTGCCAGCAGTTTTGTCCTCTCGCTTGCACAGGGGCCCCACGGATATGGCTACACCTTC. The chain has TRBV28 and TRBJ1-2; 7 bases agree with TRBD1. Trimming took 3 bases from V and 5 from J; bases not matched to a gene: 24. The CDR3 is 20 residues long. The germline V gene has CDR1 MDHEN and CDR2 SYDVKM.

The chain recombines TRBV19 with TRBJ1-4, with D hard to call. Trimming stripped 0 bases from V and 0 bases from J, with 8 bases between. Germline V gives CDR1 LNHDA, CDR2 SQIVND (reference sequence). This CDR3 comprises 16 residues. This CDR3 reads CASSIDLQTTNEKLFF. DNA for the CDR3: TGTGCCAGTAGTATAGATTTACAGACAACTAATGAAAAACTGTTTTTT.

The CDR3 sequence is CASSLESTSGSYEQYF. As DNA, the CDR3 is TGTGCCAGCAGCTTGGAGTCGACTAGCGGCTCCTACGAGCAGTACTTC. This chain joins TRBV5-4 and TRBJ2-7, with 9 bases identical to TRBD2. Looked up from germline, CDR1 is SGHNT and CDR2 is YYREEE (reference sequence). The V and J ends lost 0 bases and 0 bases, in that order; junction bases with no gene match: 4. CDR3 length equals 16 residues.

The chain combines TRBV10-2 with TRBJ2-7; 9 bases match TRBD1. Germline V gene sequence: CDR1 WSHSY, CDR2 SAAADI. This CDR3 is built from 13 residues. J gave up 5 bases and V 4 bases, and 3 bases lay outside the gene matches. The CDR3 DNA sequence: TGCGCCAGCAGTGGGGACAGGGAACACGAGCAGTACTTC. This codes for CASSGDREHEQYF.

The chain has TRBV27 and TRBJ1-1; D might be TRBD1 (6 bases). Between the trimmed V and J ends, which lost 8 bases and 5 bases, there was a span of 15 bases. The germline V gene encodes CDR1 MNHEY and CDR2 SMNVEV (reference sequence). The CDR3 covers 13 residues. This CDR3 reads CASFGGQYTEAFF. For the CDR3, the DNA is TGTGCCAGCTTCGGGGGGCAGTATACTGAAGCTTTCTTT.

The rearrangement uses TRBV10-3 and TRBJ2-3, with TRBD1 matching 9 bases. The ends lost 0 bases at V and 3 bases at J; junction bases unmatched: 7. The CDR3 loop spans 17 amino acids. The germline V gene encodes CDR1 ENHRY and CDR2 SYGVKD. The CDR3 nucleotides read TGTGCCATCAGTGAGTCGAGGGGGACAGGGACAACAGATACGCAGTATTTT. Translation gives CAISESRGTGTTDTQYF.

V and J are TRBV30 and TRBJ1-2; 7 nucleotides match TRBD1. J was trimmed by 6 bases and V by 4 bases; bases with no gene match: 20. CDR3 length: 17 amino acids. Germline CDR1 is GTSNPN and CDR2 is SVGIG (reference sequence). The DNA for the CDR3 is TGTGCCTGGAACTCTTACTTTGGCCTAGACAGGGTAGATGGCTACACCTTC. It yields the protein CAWNSYFGLDRVDGYTF.

This clone was observed a handful of times. The rearrangement links TRBV4-1 to TRBJ1-1; possibly TRBD1 for D (6 bases). V shed 2 bases and J shed 0 bases, with 10 bases lying between them. In germline, CDR1 is MGHRA, CDR2 YSYEKL. CDR3 length: 15 amino acids. CDR3 amino acids: CASSQPQGLNTEAFF. As DNA, the CDR3 is TGCGCCAGCAGCCAACCACAGGGATTGAACACTGAAGCTTTCTTT.

This clone has just a few counts. The chain links TRBV6-1 to TRBJ2-7; TRBD2 aligns across 7 bases. V lost 1 base and J lost 8; bases outside the gene matches: 11. Germline V gene sequence: CDR1 MNHNS, CDR2 SASEGT. This CDR3 has 15 residues. This CDR3 reads CASSEGLAEGPQQYF. The CDR3 coding sequence is TGTGCCAGCAGTGAAGGGCTAGCGGAGGGTCCTCAGCAGTACTTC.

The CDR3 DNA is TGTGCCAGCAGCTTAGGATTTCAGATCTCCTACGAGCAGTACTTC. Its translation: CASSLGFQISYEQYF. V usage is TRBV7-2 and J usage is TRBJ2-7; no reliable D call. Trimming took off 1 base at V and 0 bases at J, with 10 bases between the two ends. The CDR3 runs 15 residues. The germline gives CDR1 SGHTA, CDR2 FQGNSA.

The V and J genes are TRBV7-2 and TRBJ1-1; D is unclear. This CDR3 contains 15 residues. Germline values: CDR1 SGHTA, CDR2 FQGNSA. Trimming took 3 bases from V and 2 from J, leaving 13 bases between them. CDR3 region: CASSFLRVLNTEAFF. Written as DNA, the CDR3 is TGTGCCAGCAGCTTCCTGAGGGTCCTCAACACTGAAGCTTTCTTT.